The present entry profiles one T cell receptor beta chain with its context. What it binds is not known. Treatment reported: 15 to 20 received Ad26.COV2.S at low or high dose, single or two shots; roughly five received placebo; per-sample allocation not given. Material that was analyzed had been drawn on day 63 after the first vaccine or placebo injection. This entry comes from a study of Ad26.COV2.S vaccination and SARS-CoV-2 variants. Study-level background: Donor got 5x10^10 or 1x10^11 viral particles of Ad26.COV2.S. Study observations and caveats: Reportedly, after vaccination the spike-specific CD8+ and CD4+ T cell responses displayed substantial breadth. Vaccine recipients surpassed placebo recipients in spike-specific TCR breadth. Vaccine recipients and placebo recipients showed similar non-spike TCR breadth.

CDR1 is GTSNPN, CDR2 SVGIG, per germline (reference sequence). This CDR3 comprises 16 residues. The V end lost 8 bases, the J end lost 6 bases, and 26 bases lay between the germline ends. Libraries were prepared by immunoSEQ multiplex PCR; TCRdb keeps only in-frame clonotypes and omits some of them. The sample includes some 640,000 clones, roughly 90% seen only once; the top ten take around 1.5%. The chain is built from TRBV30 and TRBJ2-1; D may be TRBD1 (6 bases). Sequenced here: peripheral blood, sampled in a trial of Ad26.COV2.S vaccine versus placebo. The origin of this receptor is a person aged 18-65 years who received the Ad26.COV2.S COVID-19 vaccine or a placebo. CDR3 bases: TGTGCCGGTACTACAGGGACCAAGGAGTTGCTCAATGAGCAGTTCTTC. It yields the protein CAGTTGTKELLNEQFF.